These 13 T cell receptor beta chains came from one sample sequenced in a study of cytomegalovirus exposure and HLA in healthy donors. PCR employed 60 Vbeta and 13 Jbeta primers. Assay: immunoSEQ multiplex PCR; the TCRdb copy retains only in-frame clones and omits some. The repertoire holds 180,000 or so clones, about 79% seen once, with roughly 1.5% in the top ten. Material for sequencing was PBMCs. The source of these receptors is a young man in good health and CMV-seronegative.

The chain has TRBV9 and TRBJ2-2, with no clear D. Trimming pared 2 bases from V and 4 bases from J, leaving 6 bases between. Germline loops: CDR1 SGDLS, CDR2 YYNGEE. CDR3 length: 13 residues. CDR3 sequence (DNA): TGTGCCAGCAGCGTTAGTGTCACCGGGGAGCTGTTTTTT. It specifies CASSVSVTGELFF.

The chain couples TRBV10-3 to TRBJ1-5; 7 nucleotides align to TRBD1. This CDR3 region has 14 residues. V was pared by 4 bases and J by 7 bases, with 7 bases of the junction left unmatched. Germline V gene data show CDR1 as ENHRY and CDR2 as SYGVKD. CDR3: CAISVEGQRQPQHF. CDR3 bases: TGTGCCATCAGTGTAGAGGGACAGCGACAGCCCCAGCATTTT.

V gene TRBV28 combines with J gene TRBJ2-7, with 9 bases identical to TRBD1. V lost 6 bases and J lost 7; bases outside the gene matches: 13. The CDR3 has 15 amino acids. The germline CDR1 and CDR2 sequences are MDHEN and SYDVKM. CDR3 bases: TGTGCCAGCAGCATCGACAGGGGGGCTACGAGGGAGCAGTACTTC. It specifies CASSIDRGATREQYF.

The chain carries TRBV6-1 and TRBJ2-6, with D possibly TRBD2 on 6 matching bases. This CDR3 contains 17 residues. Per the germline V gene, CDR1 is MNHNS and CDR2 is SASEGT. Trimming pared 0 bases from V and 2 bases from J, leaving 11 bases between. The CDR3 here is CASSEARGSTGANVLTF. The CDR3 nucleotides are TGTGCCAGCAGTGAAGCGCGGGGCTCGACTGGGGCCAACGTCCTGACTTTC.

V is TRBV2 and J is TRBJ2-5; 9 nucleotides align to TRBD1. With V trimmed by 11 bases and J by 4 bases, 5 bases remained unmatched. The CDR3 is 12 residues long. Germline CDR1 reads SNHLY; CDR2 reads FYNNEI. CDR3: CASYRGRETQYF. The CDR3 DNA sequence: TGTGCCTCCTACAGGGGGCGAGAGACCCAGTACTTC.

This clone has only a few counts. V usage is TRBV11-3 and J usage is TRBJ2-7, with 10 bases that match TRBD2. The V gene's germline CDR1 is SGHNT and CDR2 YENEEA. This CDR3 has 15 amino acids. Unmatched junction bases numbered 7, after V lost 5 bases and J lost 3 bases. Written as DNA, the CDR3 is TGTGCCAGCAGCCCTAGCGGGAGCGATCTCTACGAGCAGTACTTC. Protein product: CASSPSGSDLYEQYF.

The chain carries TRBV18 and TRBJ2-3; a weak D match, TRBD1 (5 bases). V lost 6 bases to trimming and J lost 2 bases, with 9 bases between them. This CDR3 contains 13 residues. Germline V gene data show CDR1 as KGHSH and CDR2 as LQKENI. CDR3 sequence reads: CASSDGHTDTQYF. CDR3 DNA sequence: TGTGCCAGCTCGGACGGACACACAGATACGCAGTATTTT.

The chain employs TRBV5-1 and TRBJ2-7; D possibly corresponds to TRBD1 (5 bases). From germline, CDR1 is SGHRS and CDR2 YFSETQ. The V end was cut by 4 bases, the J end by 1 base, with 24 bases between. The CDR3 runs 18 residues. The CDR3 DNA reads TGCGCCAGCAGCCCCGGACGCGTGGGGCTTCTACCTTCCTACGAGCAGTACTTC. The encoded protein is CASSPGRVGLLPSYEQYF.

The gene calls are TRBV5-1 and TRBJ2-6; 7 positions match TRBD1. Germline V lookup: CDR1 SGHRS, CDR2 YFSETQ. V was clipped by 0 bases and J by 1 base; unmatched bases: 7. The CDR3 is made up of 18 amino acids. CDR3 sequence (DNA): TGCGCCAGCAGCTTGGCCGCAGGGGGTGTGTCTGGGGCCAACGTCCTGACTTTC. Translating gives CASSLAAGGVSGANVLTF.

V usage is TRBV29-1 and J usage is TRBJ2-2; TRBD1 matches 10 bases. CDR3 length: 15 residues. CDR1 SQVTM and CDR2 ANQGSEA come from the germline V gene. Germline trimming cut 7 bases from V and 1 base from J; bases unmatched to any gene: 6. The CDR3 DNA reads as TGCAGCGCCCTCGACAGGGGGCAGAACACCGGGGAGCTGTTTTTT. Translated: CSALDRGQNTGELFF.

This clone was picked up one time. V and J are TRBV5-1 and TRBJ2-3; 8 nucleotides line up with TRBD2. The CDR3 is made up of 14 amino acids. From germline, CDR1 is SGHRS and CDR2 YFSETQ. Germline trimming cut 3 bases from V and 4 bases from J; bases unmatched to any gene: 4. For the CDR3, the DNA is TGCGCCAGCAGCTCAGGGACTAGAGCAGATACGCAGTATTTT. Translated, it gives CASSSGTRADTQYF.

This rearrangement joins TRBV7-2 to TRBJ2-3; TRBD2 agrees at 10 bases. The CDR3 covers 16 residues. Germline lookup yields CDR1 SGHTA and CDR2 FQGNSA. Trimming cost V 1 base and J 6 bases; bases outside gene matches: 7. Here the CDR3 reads CASSLGPSGSRDTQYF. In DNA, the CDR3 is TGTGCCAGCAGCTTAGGGCCTAGCGGGAGTAGGGATACGCAGTATTTT.

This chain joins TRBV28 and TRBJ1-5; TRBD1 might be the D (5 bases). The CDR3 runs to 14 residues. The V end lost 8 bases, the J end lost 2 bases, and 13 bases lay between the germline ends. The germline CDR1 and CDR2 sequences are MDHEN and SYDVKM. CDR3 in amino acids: CASRNGGGNQPQHF. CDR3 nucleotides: TGTGCCAGCCGCAACGGGGGAGGCAATCAGCCCCAGCATTTT.